Listed here are 28 T cell receptor beta chains from one sample, sequenced in a study of cytomegalovirus exposure and HLA in healthy donors. The PCR ran on 60 Vbeta and 13 Jbeta primers. Libraries were prepared by immunoSEQ multiplex PCR; TCRdb keeps only in-frame clonotypes and omits some of them. Of 90,000 to 110,000 clones in the sample, around 80% were seen once. Sequences were obtained from PBMCs. The receptors stem from a man aged 30 to 39 in good health and CMV-seronegative.

This clone was detected only a few times. This sequence joins TRBV7-9 and TRBJ2-7, with D possibly TRBD1 on 6 matching bases. V shed 5 bases and J shed 6 bases, with 14 bases lying between them. Germline V gives CDR1 SEHNR, CDR2 FQNEAQ (reference sequence). This CDR3 is built from 13 residues. CDR3 sequence: CASSHITGREQYF. In DNA form, the CDR3 reads TGTGCCAGCAGCCATATTACAGGGCGCGAGCAGTACTTC.

V usage is TRBV7-2 and J usage is TRBJ2-1; D gene uncertain. The V and J ends lost 1 base and 4 bases respectively, with 8 bases between them. Germline assignment: CDR1 SGHTA and CDR2 FQGNSA. The CDR3 consists of 14 residues. CDR3 sequence: CASSLVRAYNEQFF. DNA for the CDR3: TGTGCCAGCAGCTTAGTCCGAGCTTACAATGAGCAGTTCTTC.

The rearrangement links TRBV5-1 to TRBJ2-1; 7 bases map to TRBD1. CDR1 and CDR2 from the germline V gene are SGHRS and YFSETQ. V shed 4 bases and J 0 bases; nucleotides not matched to a gene: 10. The CDR3 extends over 17 amino acids. CDR3 nucleotide sequence: TGCGCCAGCAGCCTATACTCGACAGGGAGCTCCTACAATGAGCAGTTCTTC. Translation: CASSLYSTGSSYNEQFF.

This clone was counted between two and nine times. The chain uses TRBV6-4 and TRBJ2-7; D may be TRBD1 (6 bases). The CDR3 totals 15 residues. V was pared by 3 bases and J by 3 bases, with 15 bases between. Germline-derived CDR1 and CDR2 are MRHNA and SNTAGT. CDR3 region: CASSESRGQHYEQYF. The CDR3 DNA follows: TGTGCCAGCAGTGAATCGAGGGGACAACACTACGAGCAGTACTTC.

For this clone: This sample includes further DNA sequences coding for the same CDR3. This sequence joins TRBV5-1 and TRBJ2-3, with 11 bases matching TRBD2. Losses at the gene ends were 4 bases for V and 0 bases for J; bases not matched to a gene: 7. Germline V gene data show CDR1 as SGHRS and CDR2 as YFSETQ. CDR3 size: 17 residues. The CDR3 DNA reads as TGCGCCAGCAGCCCGGGGACTAGCGGAGTTAGCACAGATACGCAGTATTTT. This gives the protein CASSPGTSGVSTDTQYF.

This clone showed up just once. Here the CDR3 DNA reads TGTGCCAGCAGCAAAGGACAGGGGCGTGATGGGACTGAAGCTTTCTTT. It codes for CASSKGQGRDGTEAFF. The J gene is TRBJ1-1, the V gene TRBV21-1; the table calls TRBD1, which could not be checked here. TRBV21-1 is a listed pseudogene. This CDR3 comprises 16 residues.

The chain couples TRBV18 to TRBJ2-5, with D perhaps TRBD1 (6 bases). Deletions cut 5 bases from V and 4 bases from J, with 14 bases between. The CDR3 is 14 amino acids. Per the germline V gene, CDR1 is KGHSH and CDR2 is LQKENI. CDR3 amino acids: CASSTYRVRETQYF. The CDR3 nucleotides read TGTGCCAGCTCAACGTACAGGGTGCGAGAGACCCAGTACTTC.

This chain joins TRBV11-2 and TRBJ2-7, with TRBD2 matching over 12 bases. Unmatched junction bases numbered 8, after V lost 5 bases and J lost 6 bases. Germline assignment: CDR1 SGHAT and CDR2 FQNNGV. This CDR3 contains 15 residues. CDR3 in amino acids: CASSATSGGGSEQYF. CDR3 nucleotide sequence: TGTGCCAGCAGCGCGACTAGCGGGGGCGGGAGCGAGCAGTACTTC.

This chain connects TRBV5-1 to TRBJ2-2; 7 nucleotides agree with TRBD2. The CDR3 spans 14 residues. Trimming at V came to 6 bases and at J to 0 bases, leaving 2 bases not matched to a gene. Germline V CDR1 and CDR2: SGHRS, YFSETQ. CDR3 nucleotides: TGCGCCAGCATGGGAGGGCCGAACACCGGGGAGCTGTTTTTT. Encoded protein: CASMGGPNTGELFF. The variable domain in full, with the rest retrieved from reference TRBV5-1 and TRBJ2-2, is KAGVTQTPRYLIKTRGQQVTLSCSPISGHRSVSWYQQTPGQGLQFLFEYFSETQRNKGNFPGRFSGRQFSNSRSEMNVSTLELGDSALYLCASMGGPNTGELFFGEGSRLTVL.

This chain links TRBV4-3 with TRBJ1-1; maybe TRBD1 (6 bases). Germline V gene lookup returns CDR1 LGHNA and CDR2 YSLEER. V lost 6 bases and J lost 3, with 17 bases in between. The CDR3 length is 15 residues. The CDR3 loop is CASSPIGGRDTEAFF. The CDR3 DNA reads TGCGCCAGCAGTCCCATAGGGGGACGGGACACTGAAGCTTTCTTT.

CDR3 loop: CASSVSGGGFTDTQYF. In DNA, the CDR3 is TGTGCCAGCAGCGTTAGCGGGGGGGGATTCACAGATACGCAGTATTTT. This rearrangement joins TRBV9 to TRBJ2-3, with 11 positions matching TRBD2. The CDR3 contains 16 residues. Germline assignment: CDR1 SGDLS and CDR2 YYNGEE. The J segment lost 2 bases and the V segment lost 2 bases, leaving 4 bases of the junction unmatched. The full variable domain, rest sourced from reference TRBV9 and TRBJ2-3, is DSGVTQTPKHLITATGQRVTLRCSPRSGDLSVYWYQQSLDQGLQFLIQYYNGEERAKGNILERFSAQQFPDLHSELNLSSLELGDSALYFCASSVSGGGFTDTQYFGPGTRLTVL.

This chain links TRBV5-6 with TRBJ2-3, with D perhaps matching TRBD1 (5 bases). There are 15 residues in the CDR3. Germline-derived CDR1 and CDR2 are SGHDT and YYEEEE. Trimming left V 4 bases short and J 2 bases short, with 14 bases between. The CDR3 DNA reads TGTGCCAGCAGCCACTTTCGGACACACACAGATACGCAGTATTTT. Protein: CASSHFRTHTDTQYF. Combining the CDR3 with reference TRBV5-6 and TRBJ2-3 gives the whole variable domain DAGVTQSPTHLIKTRGQQVTLRCSPKSGHDTVSWYQQALGQGPQFIFQYYEEEERQRGNFPDRFSGHQFPNYSSELNVNALLLGDSALYLCASSHFRTHTDTQYFGPGTRLTVL.

For this clone: Compared with germline, one end of the junction differs, possibly owing to a read error. The rearrangement uses TRBV5-4 and TRBJ2-7; 10 nucleotides match TRBD2. Per the germline V gene, CDR1 is SGHNT and CDR2 is YYREEE (reference sequence). The CDR3 is made up of 14 amino acids. The CDR3 spells CASSRGTSVYGQYF. In DNA form, the CDR3 reads TGTGCCAGCAGCCGCGGGACTAGCGTATACGGGCAGTACTTC.

This chain uses TRBV7-2 with TRBJ2-5; 7 bases match TRBD2. Unmatched junction bases numbered 9, after V lost 4 bases and J lost 4 bases. The CDR3 runs 15 residues. CDR1 and CDR2 from the germline V gene are SGHTA and FQGNSA. In DNA, the CDR3 is TGTGCCAGCAGCTCAACCTCAGCGGGGTTAGAGACCCAGTACTTC. Amino acids: CASSSTSAGLETQYF. Filled out from reference TRBV7-2 and TRBJ2-5, the complete variable domain reads GAGVSQSPSNKVTEKGKDVELRCDPISGHTALYWYRQSLGQGLEFLIYFQGNSAPDKSGLPSDRFSAERTGGSVSTLTIQRTQQEDSAVYLCASSSTSAGLETQYFGPGTRLLVL.

The chain is built from TRBV5-1 and TRBJ1-1, with TRBD1 matching 10 bases. After removal of 6 bases from V and 7 bases from J, the junction contained 9 bases not matched to a gene. Germline values: CDR1 SGHRS, CDR2 YFSETQ. The CDR3 length is 14 residues. Written as DNA, the CDR3 is TGCGCCAGCACGAAAGACAGGGGGCAACTTGAAGCTTTCTTT. This gives the protein CASTKDRGQLEAFF.

The rearrangement joins TRBV6-1 to TRBJ2-1; D gene unclear. The CDR3 loop spans 13 amino acids. V dropped 6 bases and J dropped 2 bases, with 8 bases sitting between them. The germline V gene encodes CDR1 MNHNS and CDR2 SASEGT. This CDR3 reads CASSVAAYNEQFF. The CDR3 bases are TGTGCCAGCAGCGTAGCAGCCTACAATGAGCAGTTCTTC.

The gene calls are TRBV5-1 and TRBJ2-7, with D maybe TRBD2 (6 bases). The CDR3 has 14 amino acids. V lost 0 bases, J lost 5 bases, and 12 bases lay in between. Germline V gene sequence: CDR1 SGHRS, CDR2 YFSETQ. The CDR3 region has the DNA TGCGCCAGCAGCTTGGAAGGAACGGGGGACGAGCAGTACTTC. Translation gives CASSLEGTGDEQYF. The variable domain in full, with the rest retrieved from reference TRBV5-1 and TRBJ2-7, is KAGVTQTPRYLIKTRGQQVTLSCSPISGHRSVSWYQQTPGQGLQFLFEYFSETQRNKGNFPGRFSGRQFSNSRSEMNVSTLELGDSALYLCASSLEGTGDEQYFGPGTRLTVT.

This clone was seen once. The gene calls are TRBV5-4 and TRBJ1-1; D may be TRBD1 (6 bases). CDR3 length equals 14 residues. Looked up from germline, CDR1 is SGHNT and CDR2 is YYREEE (reference sequence). V was pared by 3 bases and J by 3 bases, with 12 bases between. CDR3 residues: CASSWKGVDTEAFF. CDR3 coding DNA: TGTGCCAGCAGCTGGAAGGGGGTAGACACTGAAGCTTTCTTT.

The chain uses TRBV6-6 and TRBJ2-1; 9 nucleotides line up with TRBD2. The CDR3 length is 14 residues. With V trimmed by 4 bases and J by 7 bases, 5 bases remained unmatched. From germline, CDR1 is MNHNY and CDR2 SVGAGI (reference sequence). The CDR3 DNA sequence: TGTGCCAGCAGTTGGGGGACTAGCCGAAATGAGCAGTTCTTC. Translated, it gives CASSWGTSRNEQFF.

The V call is TRBV5-5, the J call TRBJ2-5; D remains unclear. The CDR3 extends over 13 amino acids. Germline-derived CDR1 and CDR2 are SGHKS and YYEKEE (reference sequence). Between the trimmed V and J ends, which lost 5 bases and 3 bases, there was a span of 11 bases. The CDR3 nucleotides are TGTGCCAGCAGTTTCGCGTCTGAAGAGACCCAGTACTTC. Its translation: CASSFASEETQYF.

The rearrangement joins TRBV6-5 to TRBJ2-7; 13 bases line up with TRBD2. The germline V gene has CDR1 MNHEY and CDR2 SVGAGI. The V and J ends lost 0 bases and 2 bases, in that order; junction bases with no gene match: 1. The CDR3 sequence is 16 residues long. The DNA of the CDR3 is TGTGCCAGCAGTTACTCAGGACTAGCGGGGGCCTACGAGCAGTACTTC. It encodes CASSYSGLAGAYEQYF.

The chain couples TRBV4-1 to TRBJ1-2; maybe TRBD1 (6 bases). This CDR3 is 19 amino acids long. Germline loops: CDR1 MGHRA, CDR2 YSYEKL. The ends were cut back, 1 base at V and 4 bases at J, with 25 bases in the middle. CDR3 sequence reads: CASSQAKLKDGQPLYGYTF. The CDR3 DNA reads TGCGCCAGCAGCCAAGCGAAATTAAAGGATGGACAGCCCCTCTATGGCTACACCTTC.

This rearrangement joins TRBV5-4 to TRBJ2-1; D is uncertain. Germline CDR1 is SGHNT and CDR2 is YYREEE (reference sequence). Trimming pared 0 bases from V and 7 bases from J, leaving 17 bases between. CDR3 length equals 16 residues. The CDR3 region has the DNA TGTGCCAGCAGCTTGGTTACGGGTCCGGTTGAGAATGAGCAGTTCTTC. Amino acid sequence: CASSLVTGPVENEQFF.

This rearrangement joins TRBV23-1 to TRBJ1-2, with unresolved D. TRBV23-1 is placed among ORFs of uncertain function. This CDR3 has 15 residues. V dropped 1 base and J dropped 11 bases, with 20 bases sitting between them. CDR3 in amino acids: CASSQLKVEYVEYTF. CDR3 sequence (DNA): TGCGCCAGCAGTCAATTAAAGGTGGAGTACGTGGAGTACACCTTC.

The chain uses TRBV4-1 and TRBJ1-2; unclear D gene. The CDR3 sequence is 11 residues long. Germline values: CDR1 MGHRA, CDR2 YSYEKL. Trimming took off 1 base at V and 10 bases at J, with 7 bases between the two ends. CDR3 sequence reads: CASSQVGDYTF. The CDR3 region has the DNA TGCGCCAGCAGCCAAGTAGGAGACTACACCTTC.

The chain is built from TRBV7-3 and TRBJ2-5; TRBD2 matches at 7 bases. The V gene's germline CDR1 is SGHTA and CDR2 FQGTGA. The CDR3 is 15 residues long. J gave up 2 bases and V 2 bases, and 5 bases lay outside the gene matches. CDR3 region: CASSLGLADQETQYF. CDR3 DNA sequence: TGTGCCAGCAGCTTAGGGCTAGCGGATCAAGAGACCCAGTACTTC.

This clone is a singleton in its sample. The rearrangement uses TRBV6-1 and TRBJ1-4; 9 bases fit TRBD1. After removal of 6 bases from V and 7 bases from J, the junction contained 9 bases not matched to a gene. This CDR3 has 15 residues. CDR1 is MNHNS, CDR2 SASEGT, per germline. The CDR3 sequence: CASRSDRGVSEKLFF. DNA of the CDR3: TGTGCCAGCAGGTCGGACAGGGGAGTTTCTGAAAAACTGTTTTTT.

The chain joins TRBV5-8 to TRBJ1-3, with D maybe TRBD1 (5 bases). The CDR3 runs 15 residues. Trimming removed 0 bases at V and 2 bases at J, with 9 bases between. In germline, CDR1 is SGHTS, CDR2 YDEGEE. In DNA form, the CDR3 reads TGTGCCAGCAGCTTGGGAGCCAGGGCTGGAAACACCATATATTTT. Amino acid sequence: CASSLGARAGNTIYF.